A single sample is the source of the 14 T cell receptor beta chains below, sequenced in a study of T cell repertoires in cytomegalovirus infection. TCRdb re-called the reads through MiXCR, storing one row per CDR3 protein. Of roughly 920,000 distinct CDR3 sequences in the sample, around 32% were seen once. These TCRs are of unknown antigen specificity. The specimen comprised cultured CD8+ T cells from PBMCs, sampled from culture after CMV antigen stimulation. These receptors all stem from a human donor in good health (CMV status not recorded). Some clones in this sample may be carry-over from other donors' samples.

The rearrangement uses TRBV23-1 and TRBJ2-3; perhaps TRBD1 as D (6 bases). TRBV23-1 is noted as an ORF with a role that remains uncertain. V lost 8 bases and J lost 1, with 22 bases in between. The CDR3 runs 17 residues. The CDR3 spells CASFLLLDRTRTDTQYF. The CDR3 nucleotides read TGCGCCAGCTTCCTTCTTCTCGACAGGACCCGCACAGATACGCAGTATTTT.

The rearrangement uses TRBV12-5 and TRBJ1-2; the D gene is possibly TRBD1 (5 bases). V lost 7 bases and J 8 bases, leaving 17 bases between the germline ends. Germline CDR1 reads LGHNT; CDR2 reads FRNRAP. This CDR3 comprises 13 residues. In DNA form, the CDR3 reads TGTGCTAGTGTCCCGGTCCAGGGCCTCGGCTACACCTTC. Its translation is CASVPVQGLGYTF. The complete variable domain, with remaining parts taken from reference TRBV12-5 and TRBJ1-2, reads DARVTQTPRHKVTEMGQEVTMRCQPILGHNTVFWYRQTMMQGLELLAYFRNRAPLDDSGMPKDRFSAEMPDATLATLKIQPSEPRDSAVYFCASVPVQGLGYTFGSGTRLTVV.

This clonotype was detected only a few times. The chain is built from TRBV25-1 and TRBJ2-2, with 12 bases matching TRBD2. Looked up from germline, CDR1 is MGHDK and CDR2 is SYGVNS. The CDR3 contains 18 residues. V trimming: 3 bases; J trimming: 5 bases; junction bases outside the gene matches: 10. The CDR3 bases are TGTGCCAGCAGTGATTGGGCTAGCGGGGGGGCTATTACCGGGGAGCTGTTTTTT. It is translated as CASSDWASGGAITGELFF.

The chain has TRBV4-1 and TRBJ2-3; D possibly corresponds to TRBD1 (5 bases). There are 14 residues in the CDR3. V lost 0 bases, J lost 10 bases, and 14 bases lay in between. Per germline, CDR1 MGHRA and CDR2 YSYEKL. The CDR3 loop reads CASSQEKRRDAQYF. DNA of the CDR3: TGCGCCAGCAGCCAAGAGAAGCGCAGGGATGCGCAGTATTTT.

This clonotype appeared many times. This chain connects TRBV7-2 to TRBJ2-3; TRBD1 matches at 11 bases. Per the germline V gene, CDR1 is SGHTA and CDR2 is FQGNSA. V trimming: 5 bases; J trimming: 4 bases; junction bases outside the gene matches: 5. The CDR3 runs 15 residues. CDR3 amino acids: CASSPGQGEADTQYF. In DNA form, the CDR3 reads TGTGCCAGCAGCCCGGGACAGGGGGAGGCAGATACGCAGTATTTT.

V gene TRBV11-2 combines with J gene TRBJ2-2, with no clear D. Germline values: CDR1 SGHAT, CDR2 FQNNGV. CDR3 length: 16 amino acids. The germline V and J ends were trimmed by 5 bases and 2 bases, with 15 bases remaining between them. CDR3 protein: CASSANLAPNTGELFF. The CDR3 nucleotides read TGTGCCAGCAGCGCTAATTTGGCCCCTAACACCGGGGAGCTGTTTTTT.

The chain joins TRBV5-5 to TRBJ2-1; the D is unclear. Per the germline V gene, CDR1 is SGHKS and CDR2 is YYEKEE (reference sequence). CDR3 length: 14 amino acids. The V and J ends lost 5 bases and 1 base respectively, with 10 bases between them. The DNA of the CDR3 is TGTGCCAGCAGTCCCCTTGAATCCTACAATGAGCAGTTCTTC. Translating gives CASSPLESYNEQFF. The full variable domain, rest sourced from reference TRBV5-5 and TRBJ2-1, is DAGVTQSPTHLIKTRGQQVTLRCSPISGHKSVSWYQQVLGQGPQFIFQYYEKEERGRGNFPDRFSARQFPNYSSELNVNALLLGDSALYLCASSPLESYNEQFFGPGTRLTVL.

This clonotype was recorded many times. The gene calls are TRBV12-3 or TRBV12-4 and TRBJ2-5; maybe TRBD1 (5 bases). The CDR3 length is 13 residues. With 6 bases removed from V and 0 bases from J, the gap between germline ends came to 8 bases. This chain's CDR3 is CASSQGYQETQYF. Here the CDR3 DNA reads TGTGCCAGCAGCCAGGGATACCAAGAGACCCAGTACTTC.

In nucleotides, the CDR3 is TGTGCCAGTAGTGTCGGATCGTTGGCCTACGAGCAGTACTTC. This codes for CASSVGSLAYEQYF. The chain combines TRBV19 with TRBJ2-7; D is undetermined. The CDR3 extends over 14 amino acids. Germline V lookup: CDR1 LNHDA, CDR2 SQIVND (reference sequence). Trimming removed 5 bases at V and 2 bases at J, with 13 bases between.

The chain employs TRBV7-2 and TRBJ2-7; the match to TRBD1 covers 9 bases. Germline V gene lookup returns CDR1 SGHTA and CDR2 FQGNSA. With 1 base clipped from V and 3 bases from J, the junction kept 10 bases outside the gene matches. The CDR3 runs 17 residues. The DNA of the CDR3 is TGTGCCAGCAGCTTAGAAAGTTTTGGGACAGGGTACTACGAGCAGTACTTC. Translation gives CASSLESFGTGYYEQYF. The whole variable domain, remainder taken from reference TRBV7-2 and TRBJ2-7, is GAGVSQSPSNKVTEKGKDVELRCDPISGHTALYWYRQSLGQGLEFLIYFQGNSAPDKSGLPSDRFSAERTGGSVSTLTIQRTQQEDSAVYLCASSLESFGTGYYEQYFGPGTRLTVT.

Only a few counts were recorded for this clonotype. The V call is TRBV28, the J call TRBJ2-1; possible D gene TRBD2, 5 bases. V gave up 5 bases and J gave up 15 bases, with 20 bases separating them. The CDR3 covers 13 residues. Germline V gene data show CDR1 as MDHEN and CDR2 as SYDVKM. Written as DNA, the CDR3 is TGTGCCAGCAGTCCCACCGGGGTCCTCGCCGCGTTCTTC. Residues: CASSPTGVLAAFF.

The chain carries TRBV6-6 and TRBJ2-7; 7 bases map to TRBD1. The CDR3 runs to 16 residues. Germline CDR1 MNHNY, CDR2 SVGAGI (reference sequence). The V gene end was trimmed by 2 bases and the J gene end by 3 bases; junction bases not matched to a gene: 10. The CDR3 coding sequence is TGTGCCAGCAGTTACGGCGTAGGGGGCGTCTTCTACGAGCAGTACTTC. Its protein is CASSYGVGGVFYEQYF.

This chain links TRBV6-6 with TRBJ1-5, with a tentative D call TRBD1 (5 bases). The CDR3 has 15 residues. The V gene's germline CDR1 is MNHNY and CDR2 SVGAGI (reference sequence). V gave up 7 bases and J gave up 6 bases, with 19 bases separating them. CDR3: CASNQRGRASQPQHF. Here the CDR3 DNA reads TGTGCCAGCAACCAAAGGGGCCGAGCGAGTCAGCCCCAGCATTTT.

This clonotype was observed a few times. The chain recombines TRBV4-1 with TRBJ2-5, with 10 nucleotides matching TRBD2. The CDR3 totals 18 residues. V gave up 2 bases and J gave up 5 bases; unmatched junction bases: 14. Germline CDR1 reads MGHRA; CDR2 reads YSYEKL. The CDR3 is CASSQPPPGLAARETQYF. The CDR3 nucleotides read TGCGCCAGCAGCCAACCCCCCCCCGGACTAGCGGCCCGGGAGACCCAGTACTTC.